The 18 T cell receptor beta chains below come from one sample, sequenced in a study of cytomegalovirus exposure and HLA in healthy donors (dated by TCRdb to 2017 to 2019). Receptors were amplified or captured by the immunoSEQ multiplex PCR assay. A mixture of 60 forward primers for TCR Vbeta segments and 13 reverse primers for TCR Jbeta segments was used in the multiplex PCR. TCRdb's version of the immuneACCESS table is confined to in-frame rearrangements and falls short of the full clone set. An unresolved V gene accounts for under half of the shortfall where checked; the remainder is of unknown origin. Within this sample are around 150,000 clones, with 65% to 85% of them counted one time only. Of the sample, around 6.9% falls within the top ten clones. Sequencing was done on a sample of PBMCs. The receptors stem from a male donor in good health and CMV-seropositive.

The chain links TRBV11-2 to TRBJ2-7; TRBD2 matches at 11 bases. Germline V gives CDR1 SGHAT, CDR2 FQNNGV. V lost 6 bases to trimming and J lost 5 bases; unmatched junction nucleotides: 9. There are 15 residues in the CDR3. The CDR3 DNA is TGTGCCAGCAGTCTAACTAGCGGGAGTTTCAACGAGCAGTACTTC. Translating it yields CASSLTSGSFNEQYF. The full variable domain, with the rest looked up from reference TRBV11-2 and TRBJ2-7, is EAGVAQSPRYKIIEKRQSVAFWCNPISGHATLYWYQQILGQGPKLLIQFQNNGVVDDSQLPKDRFSAERLKGVDSTLKIQPAKLEDSAVYLCASSLTSGSFNEQYFGPGTRLTVT.

The V gene is TRBV30, the J gene TRBJ1-5; 7 positions match TRBD1. Looked up from germline, CDR1 is GTSNPN and CDR2 is SVGIG (reference sequence). CDR3 length: 13 amino acids. The ends lost 4 bases at V and 5 bases at J; junction bases unmatched: 5. CDR3 nucleotide sequence: TGTGCCTGGACTACAGGGGTTGATCAGCCCCAGCATTTT. Translating gives CAWTTGVDQPQHF. Using reference TRBV30 and TRBJ1-5 for the parts outside the CDR3, the full variable domain is SQTIHQWPATLVQPVGSPLSLECTVEGTSNPNLYWYRQAAGRGLQLLFYSVGIGQISSEVPQNLSASRPQDRQFILSSKKLLLSDSGFYLCAWTTGVDQPQHFGDGTRLSIL.

This clone has more than one count but fewer than ten. The junction differs from germline at one of its ends, possibly a read error. The chain links TRBV7-9 to TRBJ2-2; TRBD1 matches at 7 bases. The CDR3 extends over 15 amino acids. The germline V gene has CDR1 SEHNR and CDR2 FQNEAQ (reference sequence). CDR3 nucleotide sequence: TGTTCCAGCAGCCTTAGACAGGGAGACACCGGGGAGCTGTTTTTT. Translating gives CSSSLRQGDTGELFF.

V is TRBV6-6 and J is TRBJ2-7; D not resolved. Germline V gene data show CDR1 as MNHNY and CDR2 as SVGAGI (reference sequence). The CDR3 has 12 residues. V gave up 2 bases and J gave up 4 bases, with 6 bases separating them. The CDR3 reads CASSYSEYEQYF. In DNA form, the CDR3 reads TGTGCCAGCAGTTACAGCGAATACGAGCAGTACTTC.

The rearrangement joins TRBV14 to TRBJ1-6; TRBD1 matches at 11 bases. The CDR3 has 14 residues. Germline V gene lookup returns CDR1 SGHDN and CDR2 FVKESK. J was trimmed by 12 bases and V by 1 base; bases with no gene match: 2. In DNA, the CDR3 is TGTGCCAGCAGCCAAGGGACAGGGGGCTTACCCCTCCACTTT. The encoded protein is CASSQGTGGLPLHF.

The V and J genes are TRBV5-6 and TRBJ2-1, with 8 bases lining up with TRBD2. The CDR3 contains 15 residues. After removal of 4 bases from V and 8 bases from J, the junction contained 11 bases not matched to a gene. Germline CDR1 SGHDT, CDR2 YYEEEE. This chain's CDR3 is CASSPGTSRFYEQFF. CDR3 nucleotides: TGTGCCAGCAGCCCCGGGACTAGTCGTTTTTATGAGCAGTTCTTC.

The genes are TRBV6-5 and TRBJ1-1; 7 nucleotides align to TRBD1. V lost 4 bases and J lost 1; bases outside the gene matches: 3. Germline CDR1 MNHEY, CDR2 SVGAGI. This CDR3 spans 14 amino acids. CDR3 in DNA: TGTGCCAGCAGTTCCCGACAGGGGAACACTGAAGCTTTCTTT. Translation gives CASSSRQGNTEAFF.

The chain combines TRBV4-1 with TRBJ1-6; 8 nucleotides line up with TRBD1. This CDR3 region has 15 residues. The germline gives CDR1 MGHRA, CDR2 YSYEKL. Trimming removed 1 base from V and 7 bases from J; junction bases left unmatched: 3. The DNA of the CDR3 is TGCGCCAGCAGCCAAGTTACAGGGGGAAATTCACCCCTCCACTTT. Residues: CASSQVTGGNSPLHF.

This chain uses TRBV7-9 with TRBJ1-5; no reliable D call. The germline V and J ends were trimmed by 4 bases and 2 bases, with 6 bases remaining between them. The CDR3 runs 13 residues. Germline V gene lookup returns CDR1 SEHNR and CDR2 FQNEAQ (reference sequence). The CDR3 here is CASSSTGNQPQHF. Here the CDR3 DNA reads TGTGCCAGCAGCTCTACCGGCAATCAGCCCCAGCATTTT.

The V gene is TRBV7-9, the J gene TRBJ1-6, with D hard to call. Germline CDR1 and CDR2: SEHNR and FQNEAQ (reference sequence). This CDR3 has 15 residues. Between the trimmed V and J ends, which lost 5 bases and 8 bases, there was a span of 16 bases. The CDR3 protein is CASSRDGSSYSPLHF. In DNA, the CDR3 is TGTGCCAGCAGCCGCGACGGGTCCTCCTATTCACCCCTCCACTTT. The full variable domain, its missing parts supplied by reference TRBV7-9 and TRBJ1-6, is DTGVSQNPRHKITKRGQNVTFRCDPISEHNRLYWYRQTLGQGPEFLTYFQNEAQLEKSRLLSDRFSAERPKGSFSTLEIQRTEQGDSAMYLCASSRDGSSYSPLHFGNGTRLTVT.

V gene TRBV7-2 combines with J gene TRBJ2-2; 10 nucleotides match TRBD1. This CDR3 has 13 residues. Germline loops: CDR1 SGHTA, CDR2 FQGNSA. J gave up 4 bases and V 9 bases, and 2 bases lay outside the gene matches. The CDR3: CARGDRGTGELFF. CDR3 nucleotide sequence: TGTGCCAGGGGGGACAGGGGCACCGGGGAGCTGTTTTTT.

The chain is built from TRBV27 and TRBJ2-1; 9 bases fit TRBD2. This CDR3 spans 16 amino acids. V gave up 8 bases and J gave up 0 bases; unmatched junction bases: 8. The germline V gene has CDR1 MNHEY and CDR2 SMNVEV (reference sequence). CDR3 sequence (DNA): TGTGCCAGCGGCCCGACTAGCGGATTCTCCTACAATGAGCAGTTCTTC. Its translation: CASGPTSGFSYNEQFF.

This clone was observed a few times. The chain carries TRBV6-1 and TRBJ1-1; D is perhaps TRBD1 (6 bases). The CDR3 covers 13 residues. The germline V and J ends were trimmed by 4 bases and 3 bases, with 9 bases remaining between them. In germline, CDR1 is MNHNS, CDR2 SASEGT. CDR3 amino acids: CASSVQGDTEAFF. In DNA, the CDR3 is TGTGCCAGCAGTGTACAGGGTGACACTGAAGCTTTCTTT.

The chain recombines TRBV27 with TRBJ2-7; TRBD2 matches at 7 bases. With 5 bases clipped from V and 5 bases from J, the junction kept 9 bases outside the gene matches. The germline CDR1 and CDR2 sequences are MNHEY and SMNVEV (reference sequence). The CDR3 runs to 14 residues. CDR3 DNA sequence: TGTGCCAGCAGTCCCGGAGCGGGAAGGCACGAGCAGTACTTC. It translates to CASSPGAGRHEQYF.

The chain links TRBV11-2 to TRBJ2-1; no clear D gene. V lost 3 bases to trimming and J lost 3 bases, with 3 bases between them. This CDR3 is built from 12 residues. Germline V CDR1 and CDR2: SGHAT, FQNNGV. The CDR3 DNA is TGTGCCAGCAGCTTTCGCTACAATGAGCAGTTCTTC. As protein: CASSFRYNEQFF.

As concerns this clone: At one of its ends the junction is not consistent with the germline gene, which may arise from a read error. The chain joins TRBV7-9 to TRBJ2-1, with 12 bases that match TRBD2. The germline V gene encodes CDR1 SEHNR and CDR2 FQNEAQ (reference sequence). The CDR3 has 16 residues. This CDR3 reads CSSSPRLAGVVNEQFF. The CDR3 coding sequence is TGTTCCAGCAGCCCACGACTAGCGGGAGTGGTCAATGAGCAGTTCTTC. The whole variable domain, remainder taken from reference TRBV7-9 and TRBJ2-1, is DTGVSQNPRHKITKRGQNVTFRCDPISEHNRLYWYRQTLGQGPEFLTYFQNEAQLEKSRLLSDRFSAERPKGSFSTLEIQRTEQGDSAMYLCSSSPRLAGVVNEQFFGPGTRLTVL.

Comments on this clone: This same CDR3 is encoded by further DNA sequences in the sample. The chain is built from TRBV7-9 and TRBJ1-1, with D possibly being TRBD1 (5 bases). Germline lookup yields CDR1 SEHNR and CDR2 FQNEAQ (reference sequence). Deletions cut 5 bases from V and 5 bases from J, with 12 bases between. This CDR3 has 13 amino acids. The CDR3 coding sequence is TGTGCCAGCAGCCCTAGCGGGGGAACTGAAGCTTTCTTT. Encoded protein: CASSPSGGTEAFF.

V is TRBV13 and J is TRBJ2-1; 7 nucleotides agree with TRBD2. Germline loops: CDR1 PRHDT, CDR2 FYEKMQ (reference sequence). This CDR3 has 13 amino acids. The V gene end was trimmed by 5 bases and the J gene end by 13 bases; junction bases not matched to a gene: 11. The CDR3 here is CASSPTSPGLQFF. Written as DNA, the CDR3 is TGTGCCAGCAGCCCGACCTCACCGGGACTACAGTTCTTC.